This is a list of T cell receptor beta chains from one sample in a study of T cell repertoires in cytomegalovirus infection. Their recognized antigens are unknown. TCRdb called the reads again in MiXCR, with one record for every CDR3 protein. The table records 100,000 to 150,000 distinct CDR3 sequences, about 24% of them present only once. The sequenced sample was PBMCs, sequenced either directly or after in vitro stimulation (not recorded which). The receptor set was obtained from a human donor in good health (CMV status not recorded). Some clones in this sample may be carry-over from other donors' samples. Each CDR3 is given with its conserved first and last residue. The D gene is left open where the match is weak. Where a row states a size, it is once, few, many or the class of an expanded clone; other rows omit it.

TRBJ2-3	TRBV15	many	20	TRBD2	CATSRSRGLAGVTSTDTQYF	TGTGCCACCAGCAGATCGCGAGGACTAGCGGGAGTTACTAGCACAGATACGCAGTATTTT
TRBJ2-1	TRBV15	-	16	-	CATSTLDLSSYNEQFF	TGTGCCACCAGCACCCTAGACTTAAGCTCCTACAATGAGCAGTTCTTC
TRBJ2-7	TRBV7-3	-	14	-	CASSLSPQGSEQYF	TGTGCCAGCAGCTTATCCCCCCAGGGATCCGAGCAGTACTTC
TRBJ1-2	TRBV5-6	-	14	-	CASSLVNRNYGYTF	TGTGCCAGCAGCTTAGTAAACAGGAACTATGGCTACACCTTC
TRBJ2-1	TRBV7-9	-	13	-	CATPGEWGNEQFF	TGTGCCACCCCGGGAGAGTGGGGCAATGAGCAGTTCTTC
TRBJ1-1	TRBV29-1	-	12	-	CSAMRGNTEAFF	TGCAGCGCAATGAGAGGTAACACTGAAGCTTTCTTT
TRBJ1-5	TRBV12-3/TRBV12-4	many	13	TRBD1	CASRTGGSRPQHF	TGTGCCAGCAGAACAGGGGGCTCTCGGCCCCAGCATTTT
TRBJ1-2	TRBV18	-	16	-	CASSPPNSGRHYGYTF	TGTGCCAGCTCACCACCGAATTCGGGCAGGCACTATGGCTACACCTTC
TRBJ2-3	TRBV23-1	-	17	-	CASGDNFRLYHTDTQYF	TGCGCCAGCGGCGATAATTTTAGACTCTACCACACAGATACGCAGTATTTT
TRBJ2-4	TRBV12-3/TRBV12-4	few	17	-	CASSLASGAGAKNIQYF	TGTGCCAGCAGTTTAGCTAGCGGAGCGGGAGCCAAAAACATTCAGTACTTC
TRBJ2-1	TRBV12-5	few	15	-	CASGPPQGSPNEQFF	TGTGCTAGTGGACCGCCACAAGGGAGCCCCAATGAGCAGTTCTTC
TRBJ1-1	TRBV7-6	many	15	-	CASSFNRGMNTEAFF	TGTGCCAGCAGCTTCAACCGGGGGATGAACACTGAAGCTTTCTTT
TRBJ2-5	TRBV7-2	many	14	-	CASSWATVQETQYF	TGTGCCAGCAGCTGGGCGACGGTCCAAGAGACCCAGTACTTC
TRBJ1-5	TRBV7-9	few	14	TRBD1	CASSLQGAGEPQHF	TGTGCCAGCAGCTTACAGGGGGCTGGGGAGCCCCAGCATTTT
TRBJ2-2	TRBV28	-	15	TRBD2	CASRLTSIRVGELFF	TGTGCCAGCAGACTGACTAGCATACGAGTCGGGGAGCTGTTTTTT
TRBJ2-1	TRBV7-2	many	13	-	CASSPAMEGEQFF	TGTGCCAGCAGCCCCGCTATGGAGGGAGAGCAGTTCTTC
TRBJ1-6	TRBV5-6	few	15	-	CASSPGLLGDSPLHF	TGTGCCAGCAGCCCCGGGCTCCTGGGGGATTCACCCCTCCACTTT
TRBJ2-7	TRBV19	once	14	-	CASSLAGIAYEQYF	TGTGCCAGTAGTTTGGCGGGGATTGCCTACGAGCAGTACTTC
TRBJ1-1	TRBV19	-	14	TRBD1	CASKRGQANGEAFF	TGTGCCAGTAAGAGGGGACAGGCAAACGGTGAAGCTTTCTTT
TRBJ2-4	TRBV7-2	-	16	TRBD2	CASSLVAGGAKNIQYF	TGTGCCAGCAGCTTAGTAGCGGGAGGAGCCAAAAACATTCAGTACTTC
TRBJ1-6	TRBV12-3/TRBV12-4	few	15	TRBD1	CASSAWTGGDSPLHF	TGTGCCAGCAGTGCCTGGACAGGGGGCGATTCACCCCTCCACTTT
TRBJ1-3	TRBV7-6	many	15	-	CASSLDGESGNTIYF	TGTGCCAGCAGCTTAGACGGGGAATCTGGAAACACCATATATTTT
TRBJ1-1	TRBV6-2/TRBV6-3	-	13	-	CASTGDRGTEAFF	TGTGCCAGCACAGGGGATAGGGGCACTGAAGCTTTCTTT
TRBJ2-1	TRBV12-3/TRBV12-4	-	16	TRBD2	CASSLIAGDLGNEQFF	TGTGCCAGCAGTTTGATAGCGGGAGACCTCGGAAATGAGCAGTTCTTC
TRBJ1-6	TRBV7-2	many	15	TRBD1	CASSPTGDRYSPLHF	TGTGCCAGCAGCCCAACAGGGGATCGGTATTCACCCCTCCACTTT
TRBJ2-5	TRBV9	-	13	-	CASSQRFQETQYF	TGTGCCAGCAGCCAGCGGTTCCAAGAGACCCAGTACTTC
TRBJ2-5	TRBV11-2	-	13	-	CASSFSVTQTQYF	TGTGCCAGCAGCTTTAGTGTCACTCAGACCCAGTACTTC
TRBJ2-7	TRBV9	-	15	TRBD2	CASSVGASGKYEQYF	TGTGCCAGCAGCGTAGGGGCTAGCGGGAAATACGAGCAGTACTTC
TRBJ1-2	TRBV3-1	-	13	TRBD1	CASARTGTYGYTF	TGTGCCAGCGCCCGGACAGGGACCTATGGCTACACCTTC
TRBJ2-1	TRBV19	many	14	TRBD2	CASTVVGGNNEQFF	TGTGCCAGTACCGTAGTGGGAGGGAACAATGAGCAGTTCTTC
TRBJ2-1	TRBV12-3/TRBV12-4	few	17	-	CASSSLGQGDYYNEQFF	TGTGCCAGCAGTTCTCTCGGGCAGGGCGACTACTACAATGAGCAGTTCTTC
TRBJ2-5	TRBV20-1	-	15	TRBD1	CSARGQPPKVETQYF	TGCAGTGCTAGGGGACAGCCTCCGAAGGTGGAGACCCAGTACTTC
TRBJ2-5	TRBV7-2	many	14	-	CASSLAGAQETQYF	TGTGCCAGCAGCTTAGCCGGGGCACAAGAGACCCAGTACTTC
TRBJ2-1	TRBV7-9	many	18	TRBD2	CASSPRYKLAGGPPEQFF	TGTGCCAGCAGCCCGCGCTACAAACTAGCGGGAGGGCCCCCTGAGCAGTTCTTC
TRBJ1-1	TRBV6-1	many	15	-	CASSVGQAANTEAFF	TGTGCCAGCAGTGTGGGGCAGGCGGCCAACACTGAAGCTTTCTTT
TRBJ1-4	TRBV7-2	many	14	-	CASSLAQANEKLFF	TGTGCCAGCAGCTTAGCCCAGGCTAATGAAAAACTGTTTTTT
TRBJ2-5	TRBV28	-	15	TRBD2	CASSLAGSFQETQYF	TGTGCCAGCAGTCTAGCGGGCTCTTTTCAAGAGACCCAGTACTTC
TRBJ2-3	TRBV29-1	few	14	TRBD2	CSVITGGPADTQYF	TGCAGCGTAATCACGGGAGGGCCAGCAGATACGCAGTATTTT
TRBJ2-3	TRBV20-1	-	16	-	CSATLPGRALTDTQYF	TGCAGTGCTACCCTACCTGGGCGGGCCCTCACAGATACGCAGTATTTT
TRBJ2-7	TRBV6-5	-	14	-	CASSSPGTAYEQYF	TGTGCCAGCAGCTCACCCGGGACCGCTTACGAGCAGTACTTC
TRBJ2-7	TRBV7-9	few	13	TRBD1	CASSLMTGNEQYF	TGTGCCAGCAGCCTGATGACAGGGAACGAGCAGTACTTC
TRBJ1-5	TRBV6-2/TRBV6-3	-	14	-	CASSYSVPNQPQHF	TGTGCCAGCAGTTACTCAGTTCCCAATCAGCCCCAGCATTTT
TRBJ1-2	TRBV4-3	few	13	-	CASSPDPNYGYTF	TGCGCCAGCAGCCCCGACCCTAACTATGGCTACACCTTC